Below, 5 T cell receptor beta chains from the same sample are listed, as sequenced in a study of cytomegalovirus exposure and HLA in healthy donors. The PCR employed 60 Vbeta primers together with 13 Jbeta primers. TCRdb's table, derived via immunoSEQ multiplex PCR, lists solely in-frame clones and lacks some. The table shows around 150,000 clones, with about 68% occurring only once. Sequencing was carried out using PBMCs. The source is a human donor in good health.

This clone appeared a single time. CDR3 residues: CASSYLAGANGELFF. CDR3 coding DNA: TGTGCCAGCAGCTATTTAGCGGGAGCTAACGGGGAGCTGTTTTTT. The J gene is TRBJ2-2, the V gene TRBV7-3; TRBD2 aligns across 9 bases. Germline V CDR1 and CDR2: SGHTA, FQGTGA. The CDR3 loop spans 15 amino acids. Trimming removed 4 bases from V and 7 bases from J; junction bases left unmatched: 7.

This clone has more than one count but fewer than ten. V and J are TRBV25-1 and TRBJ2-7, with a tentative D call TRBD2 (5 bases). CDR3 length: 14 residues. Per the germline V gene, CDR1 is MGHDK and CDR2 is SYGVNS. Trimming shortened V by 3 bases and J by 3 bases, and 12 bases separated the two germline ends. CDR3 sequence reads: CASSDGAGFYEQYF. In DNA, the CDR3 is TGTGCCAGCAGTGACGGTGCGGGCTTCTACGAGCAGTACTTC.

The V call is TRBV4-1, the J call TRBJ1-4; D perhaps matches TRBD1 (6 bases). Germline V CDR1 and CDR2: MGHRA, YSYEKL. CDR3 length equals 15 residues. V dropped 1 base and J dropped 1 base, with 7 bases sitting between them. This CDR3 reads CASSQGGLTNEKLFF. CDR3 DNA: TGCGCCAGCAGCCAAGGGGGGCTAACTAATGAAAAACTGTTTTTT.

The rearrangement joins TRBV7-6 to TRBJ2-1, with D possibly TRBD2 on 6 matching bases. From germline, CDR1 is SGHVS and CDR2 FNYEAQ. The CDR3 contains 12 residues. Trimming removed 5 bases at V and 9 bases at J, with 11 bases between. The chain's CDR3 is CASSTMGGEQFF. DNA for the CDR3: TGTGCCAGCAGCACCATGGGGGGTGAGCAGTTCTTC.

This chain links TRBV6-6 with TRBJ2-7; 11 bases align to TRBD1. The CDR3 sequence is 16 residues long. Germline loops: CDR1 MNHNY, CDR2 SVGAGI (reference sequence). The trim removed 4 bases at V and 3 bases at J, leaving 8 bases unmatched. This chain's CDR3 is CASSLHRTGGSYEQYF. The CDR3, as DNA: TGTGCCAGCAGTTTACACCGGACAGGGGGCAGCTACGAGCAGTACTTC.